Here is one T cell receptor (beta chain) with its context. Naive CD8 cells comprised CD45RO-negative, CCR7-positively selected cells, excluding terminally differentiated effector memory CD45RA+ cells. Generated by immunoSEQ multiplex PCR, the TCRdb table keeps only in-frame clones and is missing some. The sample records some 2,100,000 clones, 93% being singletons. The data were obtained in a study of shared clonotypes between healthy human individuals. The sequencing sample was made of naive CD8+ T cells from PBMCs. This receptor was obtained from a young man in good health. Some clones in this sample may be carry-over from other donors' samples.

CDR3 sequence: CAGSTGGHQPQHF. The CDR3 coding sequence is TGTGCCGGGTCGACAGGGGGCCATCAGCCCCAGCATTTT. This chain links TRBV7-8 with TRBJ1-5; 10 nucleotides match TRBD1. This CDR3 contains 13 residues. The J segment lost 5 bases and the V segment lost 11 bases, leaving 6 bases of the junction unmatched. In germline, CDR1 is SGHVS, CDR2 FQNEAQ.